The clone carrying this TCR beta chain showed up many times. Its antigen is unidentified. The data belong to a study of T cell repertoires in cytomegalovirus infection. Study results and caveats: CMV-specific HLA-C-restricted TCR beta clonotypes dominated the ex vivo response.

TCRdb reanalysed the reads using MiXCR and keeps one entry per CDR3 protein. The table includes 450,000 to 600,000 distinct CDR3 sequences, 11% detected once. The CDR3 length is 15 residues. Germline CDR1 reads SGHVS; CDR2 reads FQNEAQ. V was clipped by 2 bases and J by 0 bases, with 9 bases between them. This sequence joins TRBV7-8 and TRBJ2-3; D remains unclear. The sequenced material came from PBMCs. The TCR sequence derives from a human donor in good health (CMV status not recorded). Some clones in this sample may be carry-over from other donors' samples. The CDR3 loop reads CASSLKSRSTDTQYF. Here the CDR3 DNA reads TGTGCCAGCAGCTTAAAGTCCCGTAGCACAGATACGCAGTATTTT.